The entry below gives a single T cell receptor beta chain sequence along with its context. The data derive from a study of blood T cell repertoires in COVID-19. Study details: Sites in the United States, Italy and Spain provided acute and convalescent COVID-19 samples. In each case, the material was cDNA or gDNA derived from T cells, B-cell-depleted T cells, or PBMCs.

Study processing details: How many nucleated cells were present was estimated from reference gene primer amplification. Using immunoSEQ multiplex PCR, the repertoire was profiled, and TCRdb retains in-frame clones only, with some absent. V and J calls and clone size come straight from that table; D and trimming were deduced from the DNA. The table has approximately 490,000 clones, approximately 91% seen once. The CDR3 is 13 residues long. Trimming left V 1 base short and J 2 bases short, with 5 bases between. This rearrangement joins TRBV12-3 or TRBV12-4 to TRBJ2-5; D is uncertain. This TCR was sampled from a woman aged 55-75 years who had recovered from COVID-19. The specimen sequenced was PBMCs or T cells enriched from blood (not recorded which). CDR3 nucleotide sequence: TGTGCCAGCAGTTTAGGGGCACAAGAGACCCAGTACTTC. Translating gives CASSLGAQETQYF.